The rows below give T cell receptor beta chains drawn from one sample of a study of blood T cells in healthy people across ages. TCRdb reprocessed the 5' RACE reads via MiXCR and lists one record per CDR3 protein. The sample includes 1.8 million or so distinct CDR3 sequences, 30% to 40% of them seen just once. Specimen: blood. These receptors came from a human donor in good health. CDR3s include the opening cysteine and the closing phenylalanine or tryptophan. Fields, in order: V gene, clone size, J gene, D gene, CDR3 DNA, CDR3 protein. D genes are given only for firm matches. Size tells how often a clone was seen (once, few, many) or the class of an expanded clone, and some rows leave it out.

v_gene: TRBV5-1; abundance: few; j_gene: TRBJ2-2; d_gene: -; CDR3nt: TGCGCCAGCAGCTTGGTTTTCCGCACCGGGGAGCTGTTTTTT; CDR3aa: CASSLVFRTGELFF
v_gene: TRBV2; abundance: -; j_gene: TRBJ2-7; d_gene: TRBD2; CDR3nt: TGTGCCAGCAGTCTCCTAGCGGTCGGGCAGTACTTC; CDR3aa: CASSLLAVGQYF
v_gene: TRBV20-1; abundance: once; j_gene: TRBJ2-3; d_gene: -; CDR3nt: TGCAGTGCTAGATATTACATGGAGGCAGATACGCAGTATTTT; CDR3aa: CSARYYMEADTQYF
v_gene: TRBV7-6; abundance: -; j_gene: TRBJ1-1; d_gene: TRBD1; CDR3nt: TGTGCCAGCAGCCGCGACAGGGTTGGGGACACTGAAGCTTTCTTT; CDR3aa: CASSRDRVGDTEAFF
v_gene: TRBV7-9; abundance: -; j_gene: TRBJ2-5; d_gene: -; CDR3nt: TGTGCCAGCAGCTTAAAGACCGGCTATCGGGAGACCCAGTACTTC; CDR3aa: CASSLKTGYRETQYF
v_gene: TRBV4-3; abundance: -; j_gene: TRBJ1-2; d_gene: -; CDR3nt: TGCGCCAGCTCCCAGCAGAGTACTTATGGCTACACCTTC; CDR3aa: CASSQQSTYGYTF
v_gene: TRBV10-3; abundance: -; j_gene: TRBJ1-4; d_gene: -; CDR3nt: TGTGCCATCAGGGGGGTTGCTAATGAAAAACTGTTTTTT; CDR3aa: CAIRGVANEKLFF
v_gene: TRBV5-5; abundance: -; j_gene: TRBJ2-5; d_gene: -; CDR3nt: TGTGCCAGCATCTCAGTTTTGACAGGGACTAGAGAGACCCAGTACTTC; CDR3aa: CASISVLTGTRETQYF
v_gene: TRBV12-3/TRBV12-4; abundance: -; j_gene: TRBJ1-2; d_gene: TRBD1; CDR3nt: TGTGCCAGCGGTAGTACTGCAGGGGGGGTTTATGGCTACACCTTC; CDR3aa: CASGSTAGGVYGYTF
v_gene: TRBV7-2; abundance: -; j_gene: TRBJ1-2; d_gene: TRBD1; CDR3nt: TGTGCCAGCAGCTTAGGATACCGGACAGGGGGTGGCTACACCTTC; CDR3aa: CASSLGYRTGGGYTF
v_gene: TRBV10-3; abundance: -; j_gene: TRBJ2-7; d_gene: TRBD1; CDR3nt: TGTGCCATCAGTGAGCCCGGGACAGGTTCCTACGAGCAGTACTTC; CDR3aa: CAISEPGTGSYEQYF
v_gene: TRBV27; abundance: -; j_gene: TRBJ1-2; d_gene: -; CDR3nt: TGTGCCAGCAGGCTTGGGAGGGGCGGCTACACCTTC; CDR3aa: CASRLGRGGYTF